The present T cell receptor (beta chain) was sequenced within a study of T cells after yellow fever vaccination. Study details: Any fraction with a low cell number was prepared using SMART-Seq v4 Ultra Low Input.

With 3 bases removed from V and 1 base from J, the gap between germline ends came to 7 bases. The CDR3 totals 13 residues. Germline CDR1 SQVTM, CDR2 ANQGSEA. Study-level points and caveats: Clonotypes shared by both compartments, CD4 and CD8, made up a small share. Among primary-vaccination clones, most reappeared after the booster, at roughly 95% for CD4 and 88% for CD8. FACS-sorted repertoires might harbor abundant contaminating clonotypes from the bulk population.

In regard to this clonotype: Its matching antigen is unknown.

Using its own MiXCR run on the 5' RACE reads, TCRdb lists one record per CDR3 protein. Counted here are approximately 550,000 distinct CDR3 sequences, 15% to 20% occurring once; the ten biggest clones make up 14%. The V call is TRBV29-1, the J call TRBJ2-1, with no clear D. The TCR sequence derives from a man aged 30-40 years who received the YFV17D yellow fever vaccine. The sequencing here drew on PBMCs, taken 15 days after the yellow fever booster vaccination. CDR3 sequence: CSVDRGSYNEQFF. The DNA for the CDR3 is TGCAGCGTTGATCGCGGTTCCTACAATGAGCAGTTCTTC.